The present T cell receptor beta chain was sequenced within a study of T cells expressing NK-cell markers. Study at large: Underlying the TCR beta repertoires were sorted CD3+CD56+NKG2C+, CD3+CD56+NKG2C- and CD3+CD56-NKG2C+ T cells. Among the eight sequenced donors, seven tested HCMV-seropositive and one tested seronegative. Study results and limitations: The dominant NKG2C+ clonotypes represented about 1.0-7.5% of CD8+ T cells in five or six donors.

Making the TCR beta cDNA relied on 5'RACE template switching with UMIs. Reprocessing the 5' RACE reads, TCRdb reports a single entry for every CDR3 protein and omits DNA. This sample's table has under 500,000 distinct CDR3 sequences. CDR1 is DFQATT, CDR2 SNEGSKA, per germline (reference sequence). The CDR3 contains 14 residues. Comment on this clonotype: Its antigen is as yet unknown.

The TCR comes from a woman aged 18 to 75 in good health. V and J are TRBV20-1 and TRBJ1-6; TCRdb's D gene call, TRBD1, goes unchecked for lack of DNA. The source material was blood T cells: a sorted CD56 or NKG2C T cell subset, CD4+ or CD8+ T cells, or bulk PBMC T cells (not recorded which). CDR3 sequence reads: CSARDQGINSPLHF.